This T cell receptor (beta chain) came from a study of blood T cells in healthy people across ages. The CDR3 covers 15 residues. V was shortened by 1 base and J by 4 bases, with 12 bases between the two germline ends. Germline loops: CDR1 MNHNY, CDR2 SVGAGI (reference sequence). For the second PCR, which ran for roughly 7 to 11 cycles, a sample-barcoded 5' primer and a J-beta primer mix were used. TCRdb called the 5' RACE reads again in MiXCR, with one record for every CDR3 protein. The profile covers some 1.8 million distinct CDR3 sequences, with 30% to 40% appearing a single time and more than 20% taken by the ten largest.

The chain couples TRBV6-6 to TRBJ2-3, with TRBD1 as a possible D gene (6 bases). Sequencing was carried out using blood. The source of this sequence is a human donor in good health. The CDR3 sequence: CASSYWDNGADTQYF. The CDR3 bases are TGTGCCAGCAGTTACTGGGACAATGGGGCAGATACGCAGTATTTT.